The 29 T cell receptor beta chains below were found in one sample sequenced in a study of T cells in Graves' hyperthyroidism and ophthalmopathy. RNA transcripts were the template for amplifying TCR beta CDR3 regions. With the HTBI primer set, the TCR CDR3 went through a first round of RT-PCR. TCRdb re-derived calls from the multiplex PCR reads in MiXCR, one entry per CDR3 protein. This repertoire shows about 460,000 distinct CDR3 sequences, 22% found once; its top ten account for around 47%. The sample comprised blood. The receptors stem from a woman in her seventies with Graves' ophthalmopathy.

This clonotype was detected a few times. V is TRBV2 and J is TRBJ1-4, with 7 positions matching TRBD1. The CDR3 consists of 13 residues. V lost 7 bases, J lost 7 bases, and 6 bases stayed unmatched. Germline V lookup: CDR1 SNHLY, CDR2 FYNNEI. In nucleotides, the CDR3 is TGTGCCAGCAAGGGGGCAGGTAGTGAAAAACTGTTTTTT. Translated: CASKGAGSEKLFF.

The chain recombines TRBV3-1 with TRBJ2-7, with unresolved D. Germline V gene lookup returns CDR1 LGHDT and CDR2 YNNKEL (reference sequence). Between the trimmed V and J ends, which lost 1 base and 2 bases, there was a span of 15 bases. This CDR3 has 16 residues. CDR3 protein: CASSQGTFTPTYEQYF. CDR3 bases: TGTGCCAGCAGCCAAGGGACCTTTACGCCAACCTACGAGCAGTACTTC.

V is TRBV5-1 and J is TRBJ2-2; 8 positions match TRBD1. The germline CDR1 and CDR2 sequences are SGHRS and YFSETQ. The CDR3 is made up of 15 amino acids. The trim removed 4 bases at V and 5 bases at J, leaving 7 bases unmatched. The chain's CDR3 is CASSPRTGLTGELFF. In DNA, the CDR3 is TGCGCCAGCAGCCCAAGGACAGGGTTAACCGGGGAGCTGTTTTTT. Combining the CDR3 with reference TRBV5-1 and TRBJ2-2 gives the whole variable domain KAGVTQTPRYLIKTRGQQVTLSCSPISGHRSVSWYQQTPGQGLQFLFEYFSETQRNKGNFPGRFSGRQFSNSRSEMNVSTLELGDSALYLCASSPRTGLTGELFFGEGSRLTVL.

The chain links TRBV5-1 to TRBJ2-7; the D gene is possibly TRBD2 (5 bases). The CDR3 is made up of 15 amino acids. Germline CDR1 reads SGHRS; CDR2 reads YFSETQ. Trimming shortened V by 2 bases and J by 0 bases, and 12 bases separated the two germline ends. DNA for the CDR3: TGCGCCAGCAGCTTTGAAGCGGCAGACTCCTACGAGCAGTACTTC. It translates to CASSFEAADSYEQYF.

This clonotype was counted many times. The rearrangement links TRBV7-9 to TRBJ2-5; D perhaps matches TRBD2 (6 bases). V lost 2 bases and J 5 bases, leaving 15 bases between the germline ends. Germline lookup yields CDR1 SEHNR and CDR2 FQNEAQ (reference sequence). The CDR3 covers 15 residues. The CDR3 here is CASSLRLSGLETQYF. CDR3 DNA sequence: TGTGCCAGCAGCTTACGCCTTAGCGGACTGGAGACCCAGTACTTC.

This clonotype was seen many times. V gene TRBV28 combines with J gene TRBJ2-2, with 8 bases that match TRBD2. CDR3 size: 18 residues. Germline values: CDR1 MDHEN, CDR2 SYDVKM. J was trimmed by 5 bases and V by 2 bases; bases with no gene match: 13. The CDR3 here is CASSLIPTGLAGTGELFF. CDR3 in DNA: TGTGCCAGCAGTTTAATCCCGACCGGACTAGCAGGGACCGGGGAGCTGTTTTTT. The variable domain in full, with the rest retrieved from reference TRBV28 and TRBJ2-2, is DVKVTQSSRYLVKRTGEKVFLECVQDMDHENMFWYRQDPGLGLRLIYFSYDVKMKEKGDIPEGYSVSREKKERFSLILESASTNQTSMYLCASSLIPTGLAGTGELFFGEGSRLTVL.

The rearrangement links TRBV7-2 to TRBJ2-2, with TRBD2 identical over 7 bases. The CDR3 loop spans 14 amino acids. Germline V gene sequence: CDR1 SGHTA, CDR2 FQGNSA. V shed 6 bases and J 4 bases; nucleotides not matched to a gene: 5. This CDR3 reads CASRWTSPTGELFF. The CDR3 DNA follows: TGTGCCAGCAGATGGACTAGTCCCACCGGGGAGCTGTTTTTT. The whole variable domain, remainder taken from reference TRBV7-2 and TRBJ2-2, is GAGVSQSPSNKVTEKGKDVELRCDPISGHTALYWYRQSLGQGLEFLIYFQGNSAPDKSGLPSDRFSAERTGGSVSTLTIQRTQQEDSAVYLCASRWTSPTGELFFGEGSRLTVL.

This chain joins TRBV20-1 and TRBJ2-1, with a tentative D call TRBD2 (6 bases). The CDR3 has 14 amino acids. V gave up 4 bases and J gave up 0 bases, with 10 bases separating them. Germline assignment: CDR1 DFQATT and CDR2 SNEGSKA (reference sequence). The CDR3 is CSAMRGNSYNEQFF. CDR3 coding DNA: TGCAGTGCTATGCGCGGGAACTCCTACAATGAGCAGTTCTTC.

In its sample, this clonotype was seen once. This chain connects TRBV28 to TRBJ2-3; either TRBD1 or TRBD2 may fit D (5 bases each). The germline CDR1 and CDR2 sequences are MDHEN and SYDVKM. The ends were cut back, 2 bases at V and 3 bases at J, with 12 bases in the middle. This CDR3 comprises 15 residues. The CDR3 is CASSLGGLWTDTQYF. CDR3 DNA sequence: TGTGCCAGCAGTTTAGGGGGTTTATGGACAGATACGCAGTATTTT.

This clonotype was found many times. The chain couples TRBV30 to TRBJ2-3; 9 nucleotides line up with TRBD2. Germline-derived CDR1 and CDR2 are GTSNPN and SVGIG (reference sequence). V was clipped by 0 bases and J by 3 bases; unmatched bases: 4. The CDR3 spans 15 residues. Here the CDR3 reads CAWSVSGRRTDTQYF. The CDR3 DNA reads TGTGCCTGGAGTGTTAGCGGGAGAAGGACAGATACGCAGTATTTT.

The gene calls are TRBV7-9 and TRBJ2-7; D perhaps matches TRBD2 (6 bases). Per the germline V gene, CDR1 is SEHNR and CDR2 is FQNEAQ (reference sequence). With 4 bases removed from V and 3 bases from J, the gap between germline ends came to 16 bases. This CDR3 region has 15 residues. Here the CDR3 reads CASSYFGSGGYEQYF. The CDR3 DNA reads TGTGCCAGCAGCTACTTCGGTAGCGGAGGCTACGAGCAGTACTTC.

This clonotype has ten or more counts. V is TRBV11-2 and J is TRBJ2-7, with 8 bases identical to TRBD2. The CDR3 covers 14 residues. V lost 1 base to trimming and J lost 7 bases; unmatched junction nucleotides: 6. Germline loops: CDR1 SGHAT, CDR2 FQNNGV. The CDR3 DNA sequence: TGTGCCAGCAGCTTAGCCGGACTAGCTCGGGAGCAGTACTTC. Its translation is CASSLAGLAREQYF.

This clonotype was seen ten or more times. CDR3 in DNA: TGTGCCAGCAGTGGGGGGCTAGGGACTGAAGCTTTCTTT. It is translated as CASSGGLGTEAFF. The J gene is TRBJ1-1, the V gene TRBV2; D is possibly TRBD1 (6 bases). This CDR3 has 13 residues. Germline V gene sequence: CDR1 SNHLY, CDR2 FYNNEI. Trimming removed 4 bases at V and 5 bases at J, with 11 bases between.

This chain uses TRBV29-1 with TRBJ1-2, with D perhaps TRBD1 (5 bases). The germline gives CDR1 SQVTM, CDR2 ANQGSEA. V was cut by 2 bases and J by 6 bases, with 16 bases left in between. The CDR3 is 14 residues long. In nucleotides, the CDR3 is TGCAGCGTTGAACGTGTGGGGCGAGGGCATGGCTACACCTTC. Protein sequence: CSVERVGRGHGYTF.

Turning to this clonotype: It may be a read error: a sequence one base away is much more abundant. This chain links TRBV6-1 with TRBJ1-1; TRBD1 aligns across 7 bases. This CDR3 is 15 amino acids long. Germline-derived CDR1 and CDR2 are MNHNS and SASEGT. The CDR3 protein is CAGRTGNLRDTEAFF. DNA for the CDR3: TGTGCCGGCAGGACAGGTAATCTACGGGACACTGAAGCTTTCTTT.

This clonotype was recorded a few times. The V call is TRBV7-9, the J call TRBJ1-5, with TRBD1 matching 8 bases. This CDR3 is 14 amino acids long. With 3 bases clipped from V and 6 bases from J, the junction kept 4 bases outside the gene matches. The germline V gene has CDR1 SEHNR and CDR2 FQNEAQ (reference sequence). DNA for the CDR3: TGTGCCAGCAGCTTGGACAGGGCGCCTCAGCCCCAGCATTTT. Its translation: CASSLDRAPQPQHF.

This clonotype was detected ten times or more. The chain uses TRBV28 and TRBJ1-3; D gene uncertain. V was trimmed by 4 bases and J by 0 bases, leaving 13 bases between them. The CDR3 length is 16 residues. Looked up from germline, CDR1 is MDHEN and CDR2 is SYDVKM. The CDR3 DNA follows: TGTGCCAGCAGTTCGATGCTCGGACCCTCTGGAAACACCATATATTTT. Amino acids: CASSSMLGPSGNTIYF.

This clonotype was seen repeatedly, ten times or more. This chain uses TRBV11-2 with TRBJ2-7, with 10 bases identical to TRBD1. The V gene's germline CDR1 is SGHAT and CDR2 FQNNGV. The J segment lost 6 bases and the V segment lost 5 bases, leaving 7 bases of the junction unmatched. The CDR3 covers 14 residues. For the CDR3, the DNA is TGTGCCAGCAGCACCCGGACAGGGGGAGTCGAGCAGTACTTC. It is translated as CASSTRTGGVEQYF.

As DNA, the CDR3 is TGTGCCAGCCAGGCCGGGACCCTCCTCGAGCAGTACTTC. Encoded protein: CASQAGTLLEQYF. The chain carries TRBV6-1 and TRBJ2-7; the D gene could be TRBD1 or TRBD2 (5 bases each). CDR1 and CDR2 from the germline V gene are MNHNS and SASEGT. The V and J ends lost 8 bases and 6 bases respectively, with 17 bases between them. CDR3 length equals 13 residues.

This clonotype was recorded a few times. The V and J genes are TRBV5-1 and TRBJ2-2; D not certain. CDR3 size: 14 residues. Germline assignment: CDR1 SGHRS and CDR2 YFSETQ. The V and J ends lost 7 bases and 4 bases respectively, with 14 bases between them. The CDR3 here is CASEASRSTGELFF. CDR3 DNA sequence: TGCGCCAGCGAGGCTAGTCGGAGCACCGGGGAGCTGTTTTTT.

The chain recombines TRBV30 with TRBJ1-2; 7 nucleotides align to TRBD1. The V gene end was trimmed by 5 bases and the J gene end by 0 bases; junction bases not matched to a gene: 3. This CDR3 spans 13 amino acids. CDR1 and CDR2 (germline): GTSNPN, SVGIG (reference sequence). CDR3 coding DNA: TGTGCCTGGGCGGGACAGCCTAACTATGGCTACACCTTC. Residues: CAWAGQPNYGYTF.

The table lists this clonotype with many counts. The J gene is TRBJ2-7, the V gene TRBV12-3 or TRBV12-4; D assignment may be TRBD1 or TRBD2 (6 bases each). The V gene lost 3 bases and the J gene lost 6 bases, with 12 bases spanning the gap. There are 13 residues in the CDR3. Written as DNA, the CDR3 is TGTGCCAGCAGTTTTACAGGGCGGGGCGAGCAGTACTTC. Translating gives CASSFTGRGEQYF.

Details on this clonotype: Since a much larger clone is just one base distant, this may be a read error. The chain has TRBV12-3 or TRBV12-4 and TRBJ1-1; TRBD1 might be the D (6 bases). The CDR3 contains 15 residues. The DNA of the CDR3 is TGTGCCAGCAGTTTCCTGGGGGCCCAGAACACTAAAGCTTTCTTT. This codes for CASSFLGAQNTKAFF.

This clonotype was counted between two and nine times. The chain carries TRBV7-9 and TRBJ2-2; D could derive from TRBD1 or TRBD2 (5 bases each). This CDR3 comprises 11 residues. The germline CDR1 and CDR2 sequences are SEHNR and FQNEAQ (reference sequence). V was trimmed by 11 bases and J by 6 bases, leaving 10 bases between them. CDR3 sequence (DNA): TGTGCCGGAAGAGGGGCCGGGGAGCTGTTTTTT. Its translation is CAGRGAGELFF.

This clonotype was seen repeatedly, ten times or more. The J gene is TRBJ2-3, the V gene TRBV3-1; D call uncertain. This CDR3 has 15 residues. The V gene lost 5 bases and the J gene lost 1 base, with 13 bases spanning the gap. Germline V gene sequence: CDR1 LGHDT, CDR2 YNNKEL (reference sequence). The CDR3 bases are TGTGCCAGCAGCAGCATCCCTCAAGGCACAGATACGCAGTATTTT. Its translation is CASSSIPQGTDTQYF.

This clonotype has just a few counts. The chain recombines TRBV10-3 with TRBJ1-2, with no clear D. The length of the CDR3 is 16 residues. Trimming took off 2 bases at V and 1 base at J, with 14 bases between the two ends. Germline CDR1 and CDR2: ENHRY and SYGVKD. Written as DNA, the CDR3 is TGTGCCATCAGTGAGGGGCCGGGATCCCATAACTATGGCTACACCTTC. It translates to CAISEGPGSHNYGYTF.

The chain combines TRBV30 with TRBJ1-5; no firm D call. CDR1 and CDR2 from the germline V gene are GTSNPN and SVGIG (reference sequence). Trimming stripped 3 bases from V and 3 bases from J, with 9 bases between. The length of the CDR3 is 13 residues. DNA of the CDR3: TGTGCCTGGAGCTCACTGGACAATCAGCCCCAGCATTTT. Its translation is CAWSSLDNQPQHF.

Many counts were recorded for this clonotype. This chain uses TRBV28 with TRBJ2-3; possibly TRBD1 for D (6 bases). Trimming took 4 bases from V and 2 from J, leaving 16 bases between them. The CDR3 spans 16 residues. Germline V gives CDR1 MDHEN, CDR2 SYDVKM. The CDR3 is CASSSYPGQVTDTQYF. CDR3 DNA sequence: TGTGCCAGCAGTTCGTATCCGGGACAAGTCACAGATACGCAGTATTTT.

The table lists this clonotype with many counts. The chain carries TRBV12-3 or TRBV12-4 and TRBJ2-1; 11 positions match TRBD2. J lost 7 bases, V lost 5 bases, and 7 bases had no gene match. The CDR3 length is 15 residues. The CDR3 spells CASSTLAGGRNEQFF. For the CDR3, the DNA is TGTGCCAGCAGTACCCTAGCGGGAGGTCGTAATGAGCAGTTCTTC.